The next 25 T cell receptor beta chains were all read from a single sample in a study of T cell clusters in autoimmune cytopenias. Multiplex touch-down PCR amplified TRB using TRB-A and TRB-B pools in one tube. Following a re-call of the multiplex PCR reads, TCRdb has one entry per CDR3 protein and lacks DNA. This repertoire includes a few thousand distinct CDR3 sequences. Some 40,000 genome equivalents of blood DNA were amplified for TRB. Sequencing was done on a sample of peripheral blood. These receptor sequences come from a human donor with an autoimmune cytopenia or autoimmune hepatitis (not recorded which).

The chain carries TRBV10-3 and TRBJ1-1. This CDR3 region has 13 residues. The V gene's germline CDR1 is ENHRY and CDR2 SYGVKD. CDR3 loop: CAIRLQENTEAFF.

CDR3 sequence: CASRSGRGYKSEAFF. The V and J genes are TRBV6-2 or TRBV6-3 and TRBJ1-1. Germline CDR1 MNHEY, CDR2 SVGEGT. CDR3 length equals 15 residues.

Its frequency marks this clonotype as medium-sized. The CDR3 region is CASSESLATNYGYTF. The J gene is TRBJ1-2, the V gene TRBV6-1. The CDR3 totals 15 residues. Germline CDR1 is MNHNS and CDR2 is SASEGT.

The J gene is TRBJ1-2, the V gene TRBV20-1. Germline V CDR1 and CDR2: DFQATT, SNEGSKA (reference sequence). The CDR3 sequence is 13 residues long. This CDR3 is CSASDRKHYGYTF.

The chain carries TRBV18 and TRBJ2-1. Germline CDR1 KGHSH, CDR2 LQKENI. The CDR3 has 15 amino acids. CDR3 in amino acids: CASSPQQPLINEQFF.

V and J are TRBV6-6 and TRBJ1-1. The V gene's germline CDR1 is MNHNY and CDR2 SVGAGI (reference sequence). The CDR3 loop spans 14 amino acids. The CDR3 is CASTASAGNTEAFF.

This clonotype is deemed medium-sized (0.01 to 0.1%) by its frequency. The chain couples TRBV6-1 to TRBJ1-2; TCRdb names TRBD1, which stays unverified in the absence of DNA. Germline-derived CDR1 and CDR2 are MNHNS and SASEGT. There are 12 residues in the CDR3. The CDR3 sequence: CASRTGAYGYTF.

Measured by frequency, this clonotype is medium-sized (0.01 to 0.1%). The chain couples TRBV10-1 to TRBJ2-3; TCRdb's D call, TRBD2, is unchecked because there is no DNA. The germline CDR1 and CDR2 sequences are WNHNN and SYGVQD (reference sequence). This CDR3 has 16 residues. CDR3 amino acids: CASSESGAGGTDTQYF.

Judged by frequency, this clonotype is medium-sized. The rearrangement uses TRBV6-5 and TRBJ1-1. The CDR3 is made up of 14 amino acids. Germline V gives CDR1 MNHEY, CDR2 SVGAGI. This CDR3 reads CASSNGLMNTEAFF.

J is TRBJ2-3 and V is TRBV24-1; TCRdb names TRBD2, which stays unverified in the absence of DNA. In germline, CDR1 is KGHDR, CDR2 SFDVKD. This CDR3 comprises 16 residues. The chain's CDR3 is CATSDTSGDHTDTQYF.

The chain is built from TRBV14 and TRBJ1-1. The CDR3 extends over 15 amino acids. CDR1 is SGHDN and CDR2 is FVKESK in the germline V gene. The CDR3 here is CASSPLRQVNTEAFF. The full variable domain, with the rest looked up from reference TRBV14 and TRBJ1-1, is EAGVTQFPSHSVIEKGQTVTLRCDPISGHDNLYWYRRVMGKEIKFLLHFVKESKQDESGMPNNRFLAERTGGTYSTLKVQPAELEDSGVYFCASSPLRQVNTEAFFGQGTRLTVV.

In terms of frequency, this clonotype is medium-sized. CDR3 sequence: CSVVGPEGLISGYTF. V usage is TRBV29-1 and J usage is TRBJ1-2. Germline V CDR1 and CDR2: SQVTM, ANQGSEA. There are 15 residues in the CDR3.

This clonotype is called medium-sized based on its frequency. The chain combines TRBV19 with TRBJ1-2; without DNA, the TCRdb call of TRBD1 cannot be checked. There are 12 residues in the CDR3. Germline V lookup: CDR1 LNHDA, CDR2 SQIVND (reference sequence). The CDR3 sequence is CASRSQDGTGTF.

This clonotype shows up as medium-sized by frequency. The chain is built from TRBV19 and TRBJ1-1; TCRdb's assignment of TRBD1 cannot be checked, as there is no DNA. This CDR3 is 16 amino acids long. Germline V gene sequence: CDR1 LNHDA, CDR2 SQIVND (reference sequence). The CDR3 protein is CASSIEGGAQNTEAFF.

This clonotype shows up as medium-sized by frequency. The chain couples TRBV20-1 to TRBJ2-1; TCRdb names TRBD1, which stays unverified in the absence of DNA. CDR1 is DFQATT, CDR2 SNEGSKA, per germline (reference sequence). The CDR3 has 12 residues. This chain's CDR3 is CSARVGANEQFF.

By frequency, this clonotype registers medium-sized. The rearrangement uses TRBV27 and TRBJ1-2; TCRdb names TRBD1, which stays unverified in the absence of DNA. The CDR3 consists of 14 residues. Germline CDR1 is MNHEY and CDR2 is SMNVEV (reference sequence). The CDR3: CASSLDSREQGYTF.

In terms of frequency, this clonotype is medium-sized. This chain uses TRBV20-1 with TRBJ2-5; the D call from TCRdb, TRBD2, cannot be confirmed without DNA. Germline V gene data show CDR1 as DFQATT and CDR2 as SNEGSKA (reference sequence). The CDR3 runs 15 residues. The CDR3 protein is CSARAGTLPGETQYF.

This clonotype counts as medium-sized (0.01 to 0.1%) by frequency. The rearrangement uses TRBV20-1 and TRBJ2-5; there is no DNA to check the TCRdb D call of TRBD1. Germline V gene lookup returns CDR1 DFQATT and CDR2 SNEGSKA (reference sequence). There are 13 residues in the CDR3. CDR3 sequence: CSDVRDGQETQYF.

V and J are TRBV20-1 and TRBJ1-3; TCRdb's D call of TRBD1 is untestable without DNA. Per the germline V gene, CDR1 is DFQATT and CDR2 is SNEGSKA (reference sequence). The CDR3 covers 14 residues. The CDR3 sequence is CSARSLPERETIYF.

This clonotype is identified as medium-sized from frequency. This chain joins TRBV12-3 or TRBV12-4 and TRBJ1-2; TCRdb lists TRBD1, though no DNA is available to test this call. The CDR3 extends over 14 amino acids. The CDR3 protein is CASSLGTGLGKYTF.

J is TRBJ2-1 and V is TRBV4-1; without DNA, the TCRdb call of TRBD1 cannot be checked. Germline CDR1 reads MGHRA; CDR2 reads YSYEKL. CDR3 size: 15 residues. The CDR3 loop is CASSQAGGSYNEQFF.

Its frequency marks this clonotype as medium-sized. This chain joins TRBV13 and TRBJ2-3; TCRdb lists TRBD2, though no DNA is available to test this call. This CDR3 has 15 residues. The germline V gene has CDR1 PRHDT and CDR2 FYEKMQ (reference sequence). CDR3 protein: CASSLTLAGVDTQYF.

The rearrangement joins TRBV28 to TRBJ2-3. From germline, CDR1 is MDHEN and CDR2 SYDVKM. This CDR3 region has 13 residues. CDR3 in amino acids: CASSSIDTDTQYF.

By frequency, this clonotype registers medium-sized. CDR3 loop: CASSWGQTSNEQFF. This chain links TRBV7-9 with TRBJ2-1; TCRdb's D gene call, TRBD1, goes unchecked for lack of DNA. Germline-derived CDR1 and CDR2 are SEHNR and FQNEAQ (reference sequence). CDR3 length: 14 amino acids.

V and J are TRBV4-2 and TRBJ2-3. CDR3 length: 14 amino acids. Germline values: CDR1 LGHNA, CDR2 YNFKEQ. The CDR3 loop is CASSQRPGTDTQYF.